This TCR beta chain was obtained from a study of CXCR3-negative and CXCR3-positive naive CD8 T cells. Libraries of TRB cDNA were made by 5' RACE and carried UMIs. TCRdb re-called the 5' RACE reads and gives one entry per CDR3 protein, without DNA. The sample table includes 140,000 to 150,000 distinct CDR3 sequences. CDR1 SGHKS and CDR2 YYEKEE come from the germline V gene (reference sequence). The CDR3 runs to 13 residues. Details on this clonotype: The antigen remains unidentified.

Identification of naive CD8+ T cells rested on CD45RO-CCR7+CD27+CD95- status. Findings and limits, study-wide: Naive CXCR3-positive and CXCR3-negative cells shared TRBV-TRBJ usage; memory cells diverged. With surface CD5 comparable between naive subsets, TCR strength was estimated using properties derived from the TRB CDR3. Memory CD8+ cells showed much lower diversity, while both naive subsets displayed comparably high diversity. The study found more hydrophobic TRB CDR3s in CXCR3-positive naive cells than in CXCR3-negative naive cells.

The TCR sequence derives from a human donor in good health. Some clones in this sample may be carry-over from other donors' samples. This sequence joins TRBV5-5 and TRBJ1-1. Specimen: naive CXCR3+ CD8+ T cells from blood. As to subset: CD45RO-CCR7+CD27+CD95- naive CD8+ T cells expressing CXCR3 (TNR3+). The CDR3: CASSSPLNTEAFF.